Below are 21 T cell receptor beta chains sequenced from a single sample in a study of blood T cell repertoires in COVID-19. Sequencing used immunoSEQ multiplex PCR; TCRdb keeps in-frame clones, though not all of them. The table lists 120,000 to 150,000 clones, 87% of them singletons. Sequenced: peripheral blood. The receptors here all came from a man between 45 and 60 years old who had recovered from COVID-19.

This clone came up a few times. The V and J genes are TRBV2 and TRBJ1-2, with 8 positions matching TRBD1. This CDR3 comprises 14 residues. Germline V gene data show CDR1 as SNHLY and CDR2 as FYNNEI. The ends lost 7 bases at V and 5 bases at J; junction bases unmatched: 9. The CDR3 here is CASKEDRDGYGYTF. The CDR3 nucleotides are TGTGCCAGCAAAGAGGACAGGGATGGGTATGGCTACACCTTC.

The genes are TRBV18 and TRBJ1-2, with D possibly being TRBD1 (5 bases). Germline values: CDR1 KGHSH, CDR2 LQKENI. Trimming stripped 2 bases from V and 4 bases from J, with 11 bases between. The CDR3 contains 14 residues. The CDR3 protein is CASSPGTGGYGYTF. The DNA of the CDR3 is TGTGCCAGCTCACCAGGGACCGGGGGCTATGGCTACACCTTC. Looking up the rest from reference TRBV18 and TRBJ1-2 gives the full variable domain: NAGVMQNPRHLVRRRGQEARLRCSPMKGHSHVYWYRQLPEEGLKFMVYLQKENIIDESGMPKERFSAEFPKEGPSILRIQQVVRGDSAAYFCASSPGTGGYGYTFGSGTRLTVV.

About this clone itself: Other DNA sequences of this sample code for an identical CDR3. The chain employs TRBV5-1 and TRBJ1-3, with D possibly being TRBD1 (5 bases). Germline loops: CDR1 SGHRS, CDR2 YFSETQ. V shed 4 bases and J shed 0 bases, with 11 bases lying between them. CDR3 length equals 15 residues. CDR3 nucleotides: TGCGCCAGCAGCCCCGGGGGGAGCTCTGGAAACACCATATATTTT. Translating it yields CASSPGGSSGNTIYF.

The J gene is TRBJ2-7, the V gene TRBV5-8; 8 bases match TRBD1. The CDR3 consists of 16 residues. V lost 3 bases and J lost 4; bases outside the gene matches: 12. Germline V CDR1 and CDR2: SGHTS, YDEGEE. CDR3 loop: CASSSQRTGHRYEQYF. CDR3 coding DNA: TGTGCCAGCAGCTCCCAACGGACAGGGCATCGGTACGAGCAGTACTTC. The variable domain in full, with the rest retrieved from reference TRBV5-8 and TRBJ2-7, is EAGVTQSPTHLIKTRGQQATLRCSPISGHTSVYWYQQALGLGLQFLLWYDEGEERNRGNFPPRFSGRQFPNYSSELNVNALELEDSALYLCASSSQRTGHRYEQYFGPGTRLTVT.

The chain is built from TRBV30 and TRBJ2-1, with 12 bases that match TRBD2. This CDR3 contains 21 residues. J gave up 0 bases and V 6 bases, and 21 bases lay outside the gene matches. The germline V gene encodes CDR1 GTSNPN and CDR2 SVGIG (reference sequence). This CDR3 reads CACLRLAGVTRMTTSYNEQFF. CDR3 coding DNA: TGTGCCTGTCTGAGACTAGCGGGGGTAACTCGGATGACTACCTCCTACAATGAGCAGTTCTTC.

The V gene is TRBV7-4, the J gene TRBJ2-5; a weak D match, TRBD2 (6 bases). This CDR3 region has 14 residues. Per the germline V gene, CDR1 is SGHVT and CDR2 is SQSDAQ. Trimming pared 1 base from V and 5 bases from J, leaving 11 bases between. As DNA, the CDR3 is TGTGCCAGCAGCTTAGAGGCAGGGAGGGAGACCCAGTACTTC. It encodes CASSLEAGRETQYF.

In DNA form, the CDR3 reads TGTGCCAGCAGCTTAGTAGGGAGAGGCTACACCTTC. Translated, it gives CASSLVGRGYTF. The chain joins TRBV7-9 to TRBJ1-2; no reliable D call. Trimming shortened V by 1 base and J by 8 bases, and 8 bases separated the two germline ends. The CDR3 runs to 12 residues. Germline CDR1 and CDR2: SEHNR and FQNEAQ (reference sequence).

The chain combines TRBV27 with TRBJ2-1; a weak D match, TRBD2 (6 bases). There are 13 residues in the CDR3. The germline CDR1 and CDR2 sequences are MNHEY and SMNVEV (reference sequence). Trimming stripped 6 bases from V and 6 bases from J, with 12 bases between. CDR3 amino acids: CASRQAGFNEQFF. DNA for the CDR3: TGTGCCAGCAGGCAAGCGGGCTTCAATGAGCAGTTCTTC.

In this sample, this clone turned up a few times. The CDR3 DNA reads TGTGCCAGCAGCCAATGGACAGGAGGGAACACTGAAGCTTTCTTT. Its protein product is CASSQWTGGNTEAFF. The chain uses TRBV14 and TRBJ1-1; 7 bases are a match to TRBD1. V lost 2 bases, J lost 1 base, and 4 bases stayed unmatched. Germline CDR1 SGHDN, CDR2 FVKESK. The CDR3 covers 15 residues.

This sequence joins TRBV3-1 (or the pseudogene TRBV3-2) and TRBJ1-4; D is ambiguous. Between the trimmed V and J ends, which lost 4 bases and 3 bases, there was a span of 9 bases. The CDR3 has 14 amino acids. Germline V gene sequence: CDR1 LGHDT, CDR2 YNNKEL (reference sequence). The CDR3 loop reads CASSRGLPNEKLFF. CDR3 nucleotide sequence: TGTGCCAGCAGCCGAGGGTTACCTAATGAAAAACTGTTTTTT.

The gene calls are TRBV19 and TRBJ1-5; D unresolved. This CDR3 has 15 amino acids. Trimming pared 5 bases from V and 7 bases from J, leaving 18 bases between. In germline, CDR1 is LNHDA, CDR2 SQIVND (reference sequence). The chain's CDR3 is CASSGSFGIAQPQHF. CDR3 coding DNA: TGTGCCAGTAGTGGCTCCTTCGGGATAGCCCAGCCCCAGCATTTT. The complete variable domain, with remaining parts taken from reference TRBV19 and TRBJ1-5, reads DGGITQSPKYLFRKEGQNVTLSCEQNLNHDAMYWYRQDPGQGLRLIYYSQIVNDFQKGDIAEGYSVSREKKESFPLTVTSAQKNPTAFYLCASSGSFGIAQPQHFGDGTRLSIL.

This clone has just a few counts. The rearrangement joins TRBV30 to TRBJ1-2; TRBD1 matches 8 bases. Losses at the gene ends were 2 bases for V and 6 bases for J; bases not matched to a gene: 5. The V gene's germline CDR1 is GTSNPN and CDR2 SVGIG (reference sequence). CDR3 length: 13 residues. In nucleotides, the CDR3 is TGTGCCTGGAGTTCTACAGGGGGTAATGGCTACACCTTC. It encodes CAWSSTGGNGYTF.

The rearrangement uses TRBV11-2 and TRBJ2-4, with D perhaps TRBD2 (6 bases). Per germline, CDR1 SGHAT and CDR2 FQNNGV. The CDR3 runs to 16 residues. Deletions cut 0 bases from V and 3 bases from J, with 12 bases between. CDR3 nucleotide sequence: TGTGCCAGCAGCTTAGAGGACATCGGGGGCAAAAACATTCAGTACTTC. Translation gives CASSLEDIGGKNIQYF.

The chain combines TRBV7-2 with TRBJ2-1, with 7 bases identical to TRBD2. Germline-derived CDR1 and CDR2 are SGHTA and FQGNSA. V was clipped by 5 bases and J by 6 bases; unmatched bases: 7. This CDR3 region has 14 residues. The CDR3 region is CASSARLASNEQFF. The DNA of the CDR3 is TGTGCCAGCAGCGCCAGACTAGCCAGCAATGAGCAGTTCTTC. Complete variable domain (other parts from reference TRBV7-2 and TRBJ2-1): GAGVSQSPSNKVTEKGKDVELRCDPISGHTALYWYRQSLGQGLEFLIYFQGNSAPDKSGLPSDRFSAERTGGSVSTLTIQRTQQEDSAVYLCASSARLASNEQFFGPGTRLTVL.

The chain couples TRBV5-8 to TRBJ1-4; 9 bases fit TRBD1. CDR1 and CDR2 (germline): SGHTS, YDEGEE. J lost 0 bases, V lost 3 bases, and 6 bases had no gene match. This CDR3 has 17 amino acids. The chain's CDR3 is CASSSPGQGATNEKLFF. CDR3 DNA: TGTGCCAGCAGCTCTCCGGGACAGGGTGCAACTAATGAAAAACTGTTTTTT.

The chain links TRBV4-1 to TRBJ2-5, with TRBD2 matching over 7 bases. This CDR3 is built from 16 residues. The germline V gene encodes CDR1 MGHRA and CDR2 YSYEKL. J gave up 7 bases and V 3 bases, and 14 bases lay outside the gene matches. The CDR3 nucleotides read TGCGCCAGCAGCCAGGACCCCGGGACTCGGGAGGCGACCCAGTACTTC. Translated: CASSQDPGTREATQYF.

The J gene is TRBJ2-2, the V gene TRBV25-1; 7 nucleotides line up with TRBD1. Germline V gene data show CDR1 as MGHDK and CDR2 as SYGVNS. The CDR3 sequence is 15 residues long. V dropped 4 bases and J dropped 2; count of bases not matched to a gene: 4. The CDR3 region is CASSGRDSNTGELFF. The CDR3, as DNA: TGTGCCAGCAGTGGAAGGGACAGCAACACCGGGGAGCTGTTTTTT.

This clone was observed many times. The chain joins TRBV2 to TRBJ2-7, with TRBD1 matching over 10 bases. V trimming: 6 bases; J trimming: 11 bases; junction bases outside the gene matches: 7. The CDR3 sequence is 12 residues long. Germline assignment: CDR1 SNHLY and CDR2 FYNNEI. CDR3 amino acids: CASRGEGQGEYF. CDR3 DNA sequence: TGTGCCAGCAGGGGAGAAGGACAGGGGGAGTACTTC.

J is TRBJ1-1 and V is TRBV11-1, with 9 bases lining up with TRBD1. This CDR3 is 15 amino acids long. The V segment lost 4 bases and the J segment 5 bases; nucleotides outside the gene matches: 8. Germline V lookup: CDR1 SGHAT, CDR2 FQDESV (reference sequence). The DNA of the CDR3 is TGTGCCAGCAGCTCCGGACAGGGGAAGGGAACTGAAGCTTTCTTT. This encodes CASSSGQGKGTEAFF.

The chain combines TRBV5-4 with TRBJ1-1; TRBD1 is a possible D gene (6 bases). Trimming cost V 4 bases and J 7 bases, with 14 bases left between them. The germline V gene encodes CDR1 SGHNT and CDR2 YYREEE (reference sequence). This CDR3 has 13 residues. CDR3: CASSPSGQLEAFF. The CDR3 nucleotides are TGTGCCAGCAGCCCTTCCGGACAGCTTGAAGCTTTCTTT. Full variable domain (outside the CDR3, taken from reference TRBV5-4 and TRBJ1-1): ETGVTQSPTHLIKTRGQQVTLRCSSQSGHNTVSWYQQALGQGPQFIFQYYREEENGRGNFPPRFSGLQFPNYSSELNVNALELDDSALYLCASSPSGQLEAFFGQGTRLTVV.

The rearrangement uses TRBV6-5 and TRBJ1-1, with D perhaps matching TRBD1 (5 bases). Germline CDR1 MNHEY, CDR2 SVGAGI. The CDR3 length is 15 residues. Trimming stripped 6 bases from V and 1 base from J, with 15 bases between. CDR3 DNA sequence: TGTGCCAGCAGAGACAGTGGGTTTTCGAACACTGAAGCTTTCTTT. Translating gives CASRDSGFSNTEAFF.